This is a list of T cell receptor beta chains from one sample in a study of blood T cells in healthy people across ages. TCRdb recomputed calls from the 5' RACE reads with MiXCR, one row per CDR3 protein. In the table there are approximately 850,000 distinct CDR3 sequences, about three fifths of which are singletons. Sequenced sample: blood. Every receptor here comes from a man younger than 40 in good health. CDR3s include the opening cysteine and the closing phenylalanine or tryptophan. The D gene is left open where the match is weak. Size is stated for part of the rows, as once, few or many counts, or as a class when the clone is expanded.

J: TRBJ1-2
size: NA
D: TRBD1
length: 15
V: TRBV7-2
CDR3: CASRYLQGARDGYTF
DNA: TGTGCCAGCAGGTATCTACAGGGGGCGCGAGATGGCTACACCTTC

J: TRBJ2-3
size: NA
D: NA
length: 14
V: TRBV20-1
CDR3: CSARLPSSTDTQYF
DNA: TGCAGTGCTCGACTTCCCTCTAGCACAGATACGCAGTATTTT

J: TRBJ2-2
size: NA
D: NA
length: 13
V: TRBV12-3/TRBV12-4
CDR3: CASSRDTTGELFF
DNA: TGTGCCAGCAGTCGCGACACTACCGGGGAGCTGTTTTTT

J: TRBJ2-2
size: NA
D: NA
length: 14
V: TRBV12-3/TRBV12-4
CDR3: CASTLTGNTGELFF
DNA: TGTGCCAGCACTCTGACAGGGAACACCGGGGAGCTGTTTTTT

J: TRBJ2-5
size: few
D: TRBD2
length: 15
V: TRBV7-2
CDR3: CASSRLAGGRETQYF
DNA: TGTGCCAGCAGCCGTCTAGCGGGAGGGCGAGAGACCCAGTACTTC

J: TRBJ2-1
size: NA
D: NA
length: 15
V: TRBV3-1
CDR3: CASSPGVDVDNEQFF
DNA: TGTGCCAGCAGCCCAGGCGTGGACGTAGACAATGAGCAGTTCTTC

J: TRBJ2-3
size: NA
D: TRBD2
length: 14
V: TRBV27
CDR3: CTSSFGGSPDTQYF
DNA: TGTACCAGCAGTTTCGGGGGGTCCCCAGATACGCAGTATTTT

J: TRBJ1-2
size: once
D: NA
length: 14
V: TRBV7-2
CDR3: CASSLGARVRGYTF
DNA: TGTGCCAGCAGCTTAGGGGCGAGGGTACGGGGCTACACCTTC

J: TRBJ1-2
size: NA
D: TRBD1
length: 13
V: TRBV9
CDR3: CASSGQGAYGYTF
DNA: TGTGCCAGCAGCGGACAGGGGGCTTACGGCTACACCTTC

J: TRBJ1-5
size: once
D: NA
length: 14
V: TRBV6-2/TRBV6-3
CDR3: CASRLALSGQPQHF
DNA: TGTGCCAGCAGACTCGCCCTGAGCGGCCAGCCCCAGCATTTT

J: TRBJ1-1
size: once
D: NA
length: 11
V: TRBV29-1
CDR3: CSAGQDTEAFF
DNA: TGCAGCGCCGGACAAGACACTGAAGCTTTCTTT

J: TRBJ1-6
size: NA
D: NA
length: 12
V: TRBV6-1
CDR3: CASSDRDSPLHF
DNA: TGTGCCAGCAGTGATAGGGATTCACCCCTCCACTTT

J: TRBJ2-1
size: NA
D: NA
length: 15
V: TRBV5-1
CDR3: CASSLGWDLYNEQFF
DNA: TGCGCCAGCAGCTTGGGGTGGGACCTCTACAATGAGCAGTTCTTC

J: TRBJ2-5
size: NA
D: NA
length: 13
V: TRBV20-1
CDR3: CSALVGTAETQYF
DNA: TGCAGTGCCCTGGTTGGGACGGCCGAGACCCAGTACTTC

J: TRBJ1-4
size: NA
D: TRBD1
length: 15
V: TRBV5-1
CDR3: CASSLVQGAGKKLFF
DNA: TGCGCCAGCAGCCTCGTACAGGGGGCGGGTAAAAAACTGTTTTTT

J: TRBJ1-4
size: few
D: NA
length: 13
V: TRBV7-9
CDR3: CASTEQPGEKLFF
DNA: TGTGCCAGCACAGAACAGCCTGGTGAAAAACTGTTTTTT

J: TRBJ2-1
size: NA
D: TRBD2
length: 17
V: TRBV9
CDR3: CASSVVVSGSSYNEQFF
DNA: TGTGCCAGCAGCGTAGTGGTTAGCGGGAGTTCCTACAATGAGCAGTTCTTC

J: TRBJ2-5
size: NA
D: TRBD2
length: 16
V: TRBV7-2
CDR3: CASSSRTSGRADEQYF
DNA: TGTGCCAGCAGCTCACGGACTAGCGGGAGGGCGGATGAGCAGTACTTC

J: TRBJ1-2
size: many
D: NA
length: 14
V: TRBV4-2
CDR3: CASSPRGANYGYTF
DNA: TGTGCCAGCAGCCCGAGGGGAGCTAACTATGGCTACACCTTC

J: TRBJ1-2
size: NA
D: NA
length: 15
V: TRBV20-1
CDR3: CSLHPQGPFVYGYTF
DNA: TGCAGTCTCCACCCGCAGGGGCCCTTTGTATATGGCTACACCTTC

J: TRBJ1-2
size: NA
D: NA
length: 14
V: TRBV4-2
CDR3: CASSQESQSYGYTF
DNA: TGTGCCAGCAGCCAAGAATCACAGAGCTATGGCTACACCTTC

J: TRBJ1-1
size: NA
D: NA
length: 13
V: TRBV20-1
CDR3: CSAPRQFNTEAFF
DNA: TGCAGTGCTCCAAGACAGTTCAACACTGAAGCTTTCTTT

J: TRBJ1-4
size: NA
D: TRBD1
length: 18
V: TRBV18
CDR3: CASSPSGTGGYVTEKLFF
DNA: TGTGCCAGCTCACCATCCGGGACAGGAGGTTACGTTACCGAAAAACTGTTTTTT

J: TRBJ2-1
size: NA
D: NA
length: 12
V: TRBV7-9
CDR3: CASSLETYIAFF
DNA: TGTGCCAGCAGCTTAGAGACCTACATAGCGTTCTTC

J: TRBJ2-7
size: once
D: NA
length: 14
V: TRBV6-5
CDR3: CASSDPSRIYEQYF
DNA: TGTGCCAGCAGTGACCCTAGCAGAATCTACGAGCAGTACTTC

J: TRBJ2-7
size: few
D: TRBD1
length: 14
V: TRBV2
CDR3: CASLRDRMIYEQYF
DNA: TGTGCCAGTCTCCGGGACAGGATGATCTACGAGCAGTACTTC

J: TRBJ2-7
size: NA
D: NA
length: 13
V: TRBV7-6
CDR3: CAPRVPVVYEQYF
DNA: TGTGCCCCGAGAGTGCCTGTCGTCTACGAGCAGTACTTC

J: TRBJ2-5
size: few
D: NA
length: 14
V: TRBV24-1
CDR3: CASSGGVRQETQYF
DNA: TGTGCCAGCAGTGGTGGGGTACGACAAGAGACCCAGTACTTC

J: TRBJ2-2
size: once
D: NA
length: 18
V: TRBV9
CDR3: CASSASPPGHLNTGELFF
DNA: TGTGCCAGCAGCGCATCCCCACCGGGACACTTGAACACCGGGGAGCTGTTTTTT

J: TRBJ2-5
size: once
D: NA
length: 14
V: TRBV5-6
CDR3: CASSILGPLSAQYF
DNA: TGTGCCAGCAGCATCCTGGGACCCCTGTCGGCCCAGTACTTC

J: TRBJ2-1
size: NA
D: TRBD2
length: 16
V: TRBV6-1
CDR3: CASSEAGLAGYGEQFF
DNA: TGTGCCAGCAGTGAAGCGGGACTAGCGGGTTATGGTGAGCAGTTCTTC

J: TRBJ2-5
size: NA
D: NA
length: 16
V: TRBV4-1
CDR3: CASSQTPGGAQATQYF
DNA: TGCGCCAGCAGCCAAACTCCCGGCGGGGCACAAGCGACCCAGTACTTC

J: TRBJ2-1
size: NA
D: NA
length: 15
V: TRBV15
CDR3: CATSRRDSRNNEQFF
DNA: TGTGCCACCAGCAGACGGGACTCCCGAAACAATGAGCAGTTCTTC

J: TRBJ1-1
size: NA
D: NA
length: 14
V: TRBV12-3/TRBV12-4
CDR3: CASSPQQEAAEAFF
DNA: TGTGCCAGCAGTCCGCAACAAGAAGCCGCCGAAGCTTTCTTT

J: TRBJ1-2
size: few
D: NA
length: 13
V: TRBV27
CDR3: CASSTGTNYGYTF
DNA: TGTGCCAGCTCTACAGGGACTAACTATGGCTACACCTTC

J: TRBJ2-7
size: NA
D: TRBD2
length: 14
V: TRBV27
CDR3: CASRLLAGPYEQYF
DNA: TGTGCCAGCAGATTGTTAGCGGGACCCTACGAGCAGTACTTC

J: TRBJ2-3
size: NA
D: NA
length: 14
V: TRBV27
CDR3: CASSFREAGDTQYF
DNA: TGTGCCAGCAGTTTCCGCGAAGCGGGAGATACGCAGTATTTT

J: TRBJ2-1
size: NA
D: TRBD2
length: 20
V: TRBV20-1
CDR3: CSARGDWGLAGGLSYNEQFF
DNA: TGCAGTGCTAGAGGGGATTGGGGACTAGCGGGGGGACTCTCCTACAATGAGCAGTTCTTC

J: TRBJ2-1
size: many
D: NA
length: 12
V: TRBV14
CDR3: CASSFPRGEQFF
DNA: TGTGCCAGCAGCTTTCCCCGTGGGGAGCAGTTCTTC

J: TRBJ2-1
size: NA
D: TRBD2
length: 15
V: TRBV20-1
CDR3: CSAPARTSAYNEQFF
DNA: TGCAGTGCCCCCGCCCGGACTAGCGCCTACAATGAGCAGTTCTTC

J: TRBJ2-3
size: NA
D: NA
length: 16
V: TRBV27
CDR3: CASSWGGLGVADTQYF
DNA: TGTGCCAGCAGCTGGGGCGGGTTGGGGGTGGCAGATACGCAGTATTTT

J: TRBJ2-7
size: few
D: TRBD1
length: 13
V: TRBV20-1
CDR3: CSASGDRGYEQYF
DNA: TGCAGTGCTAGTGGGGACAGGGGCTACGAGCAGTACTTC

J: TRBJ2-1
size: NA
D: NA
length: 14
V: TRBV20-1
CDR3: CSARGRTTFNEQFF
DNA: TGCAGTGCTAGAGGACGGACTACCTTCAATGAGCAGTTCTTC

J: TRBJ2-1
size: NA
D: NA
length: 13
V: TRBV19
CDR3: CASSMGQLNEQFF
DNA: TGTGCCAGTAGTATGGGGCAGCTGAATGAGCAGTTCTTC

J: TRBJ2-1
size: NA
D: TRBD2
length: 15
V: TRBV20-1
CDR3: CSAEPGTSGAGEQFF
DNA: TGCAGTGCCGAGCCCGGGACTAGCGGGGCTGGTGAGCAGTTCTTC

J: TRBJ2-7
size: NA
D: NA
length: 15
V: TRBV20-1
CDR3: CSARILEGRSYEQYF
DNA: TGCAGTGCTAGAATCCTAGAGGGAAGGTCCTACGAGCAGTACTTC

J: TRBJ2-5
size: few
D: TRBD1
length: 14
V: TRBV5-6
CDR3: CASGDRGYQETQYF
DNA: TGTGCCAGCGGAGACAGGGGTTATCAAGAGACCCAGTACTTC

J: TRBJ2-7
size: NA
D: NA
length: 14
V: TRBV12-3/TRBV12-4
CDR3: CASSLRLVGDEQYF
DNA: TGTGCCAGCAGTTTGAGGCTAGTCGGGGACGAGCAGTACTTC

J: TRBJ1-2
size: NA
D: TRBD1
length: 17
V: TRBV6-5
CDR3: CASSYRQGPTANYGYTF
DNA: TGTGCCAGCAGTTACCGACAGGGACCTACGGCTAACTATGGCTACACCTTC

J: TRBJ2-7
size: NA
D: NA
length: 12
V: TRBV7-9
CDR3: CASSLVEHEQYF
DNA: TGTGCCAGCAGCTTAGTGGAGCACGAGCAGTACTTC

J: TRBJ2-1
size: few
D: NA
length: 14
V: TRBV18
CDR3: CASSPDSGVGEQFF
DNA: TGTGCCAGCTCACCAGACAGCGGAGTGGGTGAGCAGTTCTTC

J: TRBJ2-7
size: NA
D: TRBD1
length: 13
V: TRBV29-1
CDR3: CSVPRDRGGEQYF
DNA: TGCAGCGTTCCAAGGGACAGGGGTGGAGAGCAGTACTTC